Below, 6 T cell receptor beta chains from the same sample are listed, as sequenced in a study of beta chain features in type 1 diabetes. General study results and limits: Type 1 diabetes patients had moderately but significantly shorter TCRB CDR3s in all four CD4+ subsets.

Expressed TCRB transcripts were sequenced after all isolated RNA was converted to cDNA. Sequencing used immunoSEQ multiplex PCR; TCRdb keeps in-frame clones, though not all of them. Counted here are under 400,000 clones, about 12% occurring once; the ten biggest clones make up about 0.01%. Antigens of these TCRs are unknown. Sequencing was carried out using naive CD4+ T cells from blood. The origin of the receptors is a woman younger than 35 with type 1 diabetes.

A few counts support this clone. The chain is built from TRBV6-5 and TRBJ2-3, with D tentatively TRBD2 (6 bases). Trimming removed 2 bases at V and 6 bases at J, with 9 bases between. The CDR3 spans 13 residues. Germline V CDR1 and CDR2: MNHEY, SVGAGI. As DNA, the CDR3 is TGTGCCAGCAGTTACGGGACTCCGGATACGCAGTATTTT. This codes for CASSYGTPDTQYF.

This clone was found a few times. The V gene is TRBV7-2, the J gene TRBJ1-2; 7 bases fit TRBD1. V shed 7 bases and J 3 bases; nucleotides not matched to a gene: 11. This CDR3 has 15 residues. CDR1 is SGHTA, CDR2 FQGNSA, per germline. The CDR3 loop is CASTPSGTEHYGYTF. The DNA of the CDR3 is TGTGCCAGCACCCCATCCGGGACAGAACACTATGGCTACACCTTC.

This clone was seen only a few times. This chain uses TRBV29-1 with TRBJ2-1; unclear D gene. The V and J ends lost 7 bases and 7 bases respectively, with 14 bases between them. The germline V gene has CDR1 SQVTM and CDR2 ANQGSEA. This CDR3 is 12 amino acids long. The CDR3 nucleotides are TGCAGCGGGAGAGAGTATAGGAATGAGCAGTTCTTC. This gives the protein CSGREYRNEQFF.

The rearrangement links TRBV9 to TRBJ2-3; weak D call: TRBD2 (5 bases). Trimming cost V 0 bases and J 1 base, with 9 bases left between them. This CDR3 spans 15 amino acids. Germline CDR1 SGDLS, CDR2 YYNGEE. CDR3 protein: CASSVVNGGTDTQYF. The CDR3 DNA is TGTGCCAGCAGCGTAGTTAACGGGGGCACAGATACGCAGTATTTT.

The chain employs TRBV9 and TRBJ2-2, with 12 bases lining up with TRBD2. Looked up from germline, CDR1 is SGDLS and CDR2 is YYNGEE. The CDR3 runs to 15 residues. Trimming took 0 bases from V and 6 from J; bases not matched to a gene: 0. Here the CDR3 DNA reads TGTGCCAGCAGCGTAGCTAGCGGGGGGGCCGGGGAGCTGTTTTTT. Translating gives CASSVASGGAGELFF. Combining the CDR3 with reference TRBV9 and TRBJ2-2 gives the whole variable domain DSGVTQTPKHLITATGQRVTLRCSPRSGDLSVYWYQQSLDQGLQFLIQYYNGEERAKGNILERFSAQQFPDLHSELNLSSLELGDSALYFCASSVASGGAGELFFGEGSRLTVL.

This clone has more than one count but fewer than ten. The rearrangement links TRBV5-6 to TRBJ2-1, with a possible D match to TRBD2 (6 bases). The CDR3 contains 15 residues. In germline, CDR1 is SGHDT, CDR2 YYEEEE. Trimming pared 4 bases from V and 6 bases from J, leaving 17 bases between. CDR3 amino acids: CASSPAGYLLNEQFF. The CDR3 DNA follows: TGTGCCAGCAGCCCCGCGGGATACTTACTCAATGAGCAGTTCTTC.